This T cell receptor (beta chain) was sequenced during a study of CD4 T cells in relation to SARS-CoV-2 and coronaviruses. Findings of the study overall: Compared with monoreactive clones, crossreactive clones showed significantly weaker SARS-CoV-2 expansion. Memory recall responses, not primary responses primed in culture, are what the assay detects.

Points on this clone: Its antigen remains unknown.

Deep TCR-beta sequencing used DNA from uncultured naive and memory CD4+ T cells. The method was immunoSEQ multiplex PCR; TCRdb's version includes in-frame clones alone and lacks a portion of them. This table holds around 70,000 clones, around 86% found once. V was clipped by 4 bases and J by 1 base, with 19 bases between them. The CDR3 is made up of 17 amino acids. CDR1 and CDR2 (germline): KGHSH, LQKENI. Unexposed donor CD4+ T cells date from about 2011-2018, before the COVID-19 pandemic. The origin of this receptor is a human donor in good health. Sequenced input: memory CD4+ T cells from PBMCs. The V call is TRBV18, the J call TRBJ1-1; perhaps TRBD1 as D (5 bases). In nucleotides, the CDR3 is TGTGCCAGCTCACGGCTCCCAACAGGAAACCCGAACACTGAAGCTTTCTTT. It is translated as CASSRLPTGNPNTEAFF.